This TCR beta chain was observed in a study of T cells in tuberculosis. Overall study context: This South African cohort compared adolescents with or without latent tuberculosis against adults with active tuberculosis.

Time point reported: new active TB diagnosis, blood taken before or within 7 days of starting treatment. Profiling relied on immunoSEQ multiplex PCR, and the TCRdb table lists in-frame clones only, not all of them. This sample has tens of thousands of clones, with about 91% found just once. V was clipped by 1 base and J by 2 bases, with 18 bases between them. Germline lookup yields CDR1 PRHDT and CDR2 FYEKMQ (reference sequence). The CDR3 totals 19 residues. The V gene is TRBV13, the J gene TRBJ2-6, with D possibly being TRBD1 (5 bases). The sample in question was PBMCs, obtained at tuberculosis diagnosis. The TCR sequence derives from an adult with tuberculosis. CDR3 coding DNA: TGTGCCAGCAGCTTAGTTGTGAGTTTGGGGCAAGCTGGGGCCAACGTCCTGACTTTC. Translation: CASSLVVSLGQAGANVLTF.